This T cell receptor (beta chain) was profiled in a study of blood T cell repertoires in COVID-19. Whole-study context: Donors in the United States, Italy and Spain gave samples during acute or convalescent COVID-19. PBMCs, B-cell-depleted T cells, or T cells provided the cDNA or gDNA that made up the material.

Authors' methods: The assay estimated nucleated cells by amplifying reference gene primers. Using immunoSEQ multiplex PCR, the repertoire was profiled, and TCRdb retains in-frame clones only, with some absent. V and J calls and clone size are as listed in that table; D and trimming were resolved from the DNA. The data hold 200,000 to 250,000 clones, with more than 65% observed a single time. The germline V gene encodes CDR1 GTSNPN and CDR2 SVGIG (reference sequence). This CDR3 has 15 residues. Trimming stripped 3 bases from V and 3 bases from J, with 15 bases between. The chain combines TRBV30 with TRBJ1-5, with D possibly being TRBD1 (5 bases). Sequenced material: peripheral blood. The receptor comes from a man aged 50 or older with active or convalescent COVID-19. As DNA, the CDR3 is TGTGCCTGGAGCCTACGGAGGGGTTTCAATCAGCCCCAGCATTTT. This codes for CAWSLRRGFNQPQHF.